This T cell receptor (beta chain) was captured in a study of T-cell reconstitution after alpha-beta-depleted transplantation in children. General study findings and limits: Newly produced T cells mostly accounted for T-cell counts and diversity one year post-transplant. High day-60 TCRbeta diversity in some patients came from surviving recipient T cells and thymic progenitors. At around two months after transplant, the alpha-beta T cells were reportedly derived from several hundred expanded clones that came from non-depleted graft cells.

Molecular barcoding with unique molecular identifiers was used for the TCRbeta library. TCRdb fed the PCR reads into MiXCR, producing one record per CDR3 protein. Of hundreds of thousands of distinct CDR3 sequences in the sample, around 13% are singletons; the top ten hold around 0.8%. Germline trimming cut 2 bases from V and 0 bases from J; bases unmatched to any gene: 5. The CDR3 spans 18 residues. Germline values: CDR1 MGHDK, CDR2 SYGVNS. Details on this clonotype: Its target is not known.

This chain links TRBV25-1 with TRBJ2-1; TRBD2 agrees at 12 bases. The sample consisted of PBMCs, taken before TCRalphabeta/CD19-depleted stem cell transplant. This receptor was obtained from a girl aged 2 to 10 with congenital amegakaryocytic thrombocytopenia, due to receive a stem cell transplant. As DNA, the CDR3 is TGTGCCAGCAGTGAACTAGCGGGAGGGCTAAGCTCCTACAATGAGCAGTTCTTC. It is translated as CASSELAGGLSSYNEQFF.